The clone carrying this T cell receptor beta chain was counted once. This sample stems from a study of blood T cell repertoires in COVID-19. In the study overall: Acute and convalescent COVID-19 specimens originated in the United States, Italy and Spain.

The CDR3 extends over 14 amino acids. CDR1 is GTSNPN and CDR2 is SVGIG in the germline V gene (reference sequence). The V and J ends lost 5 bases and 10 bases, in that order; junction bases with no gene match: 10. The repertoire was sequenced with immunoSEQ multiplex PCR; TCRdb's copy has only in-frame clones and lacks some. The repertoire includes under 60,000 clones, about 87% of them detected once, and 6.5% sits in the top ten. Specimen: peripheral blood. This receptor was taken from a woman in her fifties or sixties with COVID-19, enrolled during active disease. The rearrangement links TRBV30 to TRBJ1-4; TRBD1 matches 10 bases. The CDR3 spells CAWQRQGADTKLFF. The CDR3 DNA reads TGTGCCTGGCAGAGACAGGGGGCGGACACAAAACTGTTTTTT.